This T cell receptor beta chain came from a study of blood T cell repertoires in COVID-19. At the level of the study: Acute and convalescent COVID-19 samples came from the United States, Italy and Spain. T cells, B-cell-depleted T cells, or PBMCs provided the cDNA or gDNA that served as material.

This CDR3 has 14 residues. The germline gives CDR1 SGHAT, CDR2 FQNNGV. The V end lost 2 bases, the J end lost 0 bases, and 7 bases lay between the germline ends. Per the original methods: Amplification with reference gene primers provided the estimates of nucleated cell counts. Here immunoSEQ multiplex PCR was the method, and the copy in TCRdb shows in-frame clones only, minus some. V, J and clone size reflect that table, while D and trimming were determined from the DNA. The sample shows 200,000 to 300,000 clones, approximately 87% of them seen only once. This receptor was taken from a woman aged 45-60 years with acute or convalescent COVID-19. The sample taken for sequencing was peripheral blood. This sequence joins TRBV11-2 and TRBJ1-1; D uncertain. The CDR3 bases are TGTGCCAGCAGCTTAAATTTCATGAACACTGAAGCTTTCTTT. Translation gives CASSLNFMNTEAFF.